This TCR beta chain was profiled in a study of pediatric ulcerative colitis. Study-wide results and caveats: A couple of rectal clonotypes were found only in ulcerative colitis patients, all of them.

Up to 500,000 reads were sequenced per sample. Measured with immunoSEQ multiplex PCR; TCRdb has only the in-frame clones, and not every one. The sample records tens of thousands of clones, 77% being singletons. Germline loops: CDR1 LNHDA, CDR2 SQIVND (reference sequence). The V segment lost 5 bases and the J segment 10 bases; nucleotides outside the gene matches: 10. This CDR3 comprises 13 residues. Concerning this clone itself: What it binds is unknown.

Blood was drawn at the time of colonoscopy. This chain connects TRBV19 to TRBJ1-2; TRBD1 matches 7 bases. Sequenced sample: blood. The TCR sequence derives from a boy between 10 and 17 years old with moderate ulcerative colitis. The CDR3 nucleotides are TGTGCCAGTAGTGTGGGACAGAGACTTCCCTACACCTTC. The encoded protein is CASSVGQRLPYTF. Supplemented by reference TRBV19 and TRBJ1-2, the full variable domain reads DGGITQSPKYLFRKEGQNVTLSCEQNLNHDAMYWYRQDPGQGLRLIYYSQIVNDFQKGDIAEGYSVSREKKESFPLTVTSAQKNPTAFYLCASSVGQRLPYTFGSGTRLTVV.